This T cell receptor beta chain was observed in a study of blood T cell repertoires in COVID-19. Some clones are missing from TCRdb's copy, which holds only in-frame ones; the method was immunoSEQ multiplex PCR. This sample has around 150,000 clones, with approximately 86% found just once. V lost 7 bases, J lost 1 base, and 10 bases lay in between. There are 13 residues in the CDR3. The chain has TRBV12-3 or TRBV12-4 and TRBJ1-1, with unresolved D. Sequenced input: peripheral blood. The receptor was derived from a man aged 18-30 years with acute or convalescent COVID-19. CDR3 sequence (DNA): TGTGCCAGCAAAGTCCGGGGGAACACTGAAGCTTTCTTT. Its protein product is CASKVRGNTEAFF.